These 30 T cell receptor beta chains share one sample of origin, sequenced in a study of human T cells and chemical hapten exposure. Individual cDNA molecules received unique molecular identifiers in the library. MiXCR was run by TCRdb on the reads, yielding one entry per CDR3 protein. Among about 800 distinct CDR3 sequences listed, 55% to 70% were seen once. Treatment here: therapeutic diphenylcyclopropenone sensitization with weekly scalp DPC. The input for sequencing was whole blood, taken before DPC sensitization or 2, 6, or about 24 weeks after (not recorded which). All receptors come from an adult with alopecia areata. Some clones in this sample may be carry-over from other donors' samples. This table probably holds off-target reads from a library built for another chain.

The chain uses TRBV20-1 and TRBJ2-7, with TRBD1 as a possible D gene (6 bases). Trimming removed 4 bases from V and 1 base from J, with 11 bases in between. This CDR3 has 13 residues. The germline CDR1 and CDR2 sequences are DFQATT and SNEGSKA (reference sequence). The CDR3 DNA reads as TGCAGTGCTATGGGGGCCGGATCCTACGAGCAGTACTTC. It encodes CSAMGAGSYEQYF.

This chain uses TRBV7-9 with TRBJ2-7; D perhaps matches TRBD1 (6 bases). The CDR3 consists of 15 residues. V was pared by 3 bases and J by 3 bases, with 15 bases between. In germline, CDR1 is SEHNR, CDR2 FQNEAQ (reference sequence). CDR3 sequence reads: CASSFRAGDNYEQYF. CDR3 nucleotides: TGTGCCAGCAGCTTCAGGGCAGGGGATAACTACGAGCAGTACTTC.

The CDR3 is CASSQGSSTGELFF. For the CDR3, the DNA is TGTGCCAGCAGCCAGGGGAGTTCCACCGGGGAGCTGTTTTTT. V usage is TRBV7-6 and J usage is TRBJ2-2, with D perhaps TRBD1 (6 bases). The V gene lost 5 bases and the J gene lost 4 bases, with 11 bases spanning the gap. Germline CDR1 reads SGHVS; CDR2 reads FNYEAQ. This CDR3 comprises 14 residues.

The chain combines TRBV27 with TRBJ2-1, with TRBD2 matching 10 bases. The V segment lost 6 bases and the J segment 4 bases; nucleotides outside the gene matches: 6. The germline V gene has CDR1 MNHEY and CDR2 SMNVEV (reference sequence). CDR3 size: 15 residues. Here the CDR3 DNA reads TGTGCCAGCAGACCGAGCGGGAGGGCTTACAATGAGCAGTTCTTC. Translated: CASRPSGRAYNEQFF.

The chain employs TRBV9 and TRBJ2-3, with D perhaps TRBD2 (5 bases). With 0 bases removed from V and 3 bases from J, the gap between germline ends came to 8 bases. CDR1 and CDR2 (germline): SGDLS, YYNGEE. This CDR3 is built from 14 residues. In DNA form, the CDR3 reads TGTGCCAGCAGCGTAGTGCCGGGGACAGATACGCAGTATTTT. The encoded protein is CASSVVPGTDTQYF.

The V gene is TRBV19, the J gene TRBJ2-1, with a possible D match to TRBD2 (6 bases). Germline CDR1 and CDR2: LNHDA and SQIVND (reference sequence). V was clipped by 6 bases and J by 4 bases, with 16 bases between them. The CDR3 is 15 residues long. This CDR3 reads CASRLGLRGYNEQFF. CDR3 DNA: TGTGCCAGTAGACTGGGACTCCGCGGGTACAATGAGCAGTTCTTC.

The chain has TRBV18 and TRBJ2-2; D is ambiguous. V was trimmed by 3 bases and J by 4 bases, leaving 3 bases between them. Germline V lookup: CDR1 KGHSH, CDR2 LQKENI. CDR3 length equals 12 residues. CDR3 in DNA: TGTGCCAGCTCACCGGCCACCGGGGAGCTGTTTTTT. Translating gives CASSPATGELFF.

V and J are TRBV29-1 and TRBJ2-2; TRBD2 matches at 7 bases. With V trimmed by 6 bases and J by 6 bases, 10 bases remained unmatched. Per the germline V gene, CDR1 is SQVTM and CDR2 is ANQGSEA. The CDR3 extends over 14 amino acids. CDR3 bases: TGCAGCGTATCCGGGACTACTCGTTCCGGGGAGCTGTTTTTT. This encodes CSVSGTTRSGELFF.

This chain connects TRBV20-1 to TRBJ2-3; D is ambiguous. Trimming removed 3 bases from V and 4 bases from J, with 11 bases in between. The CDR3 totals 13 residues. Per the germline V gene, CDR1 is DFQATT and CDR2 is SNEGSKA (reference sequence). The CDR3 loop is CSARLRWADTQYF. CDR3 bases: TGCAGTGCTAGGTTGCGCTGGGCAGATACGCAGTATTTT.

The chain joins TRBV27 to TRBJ2-5, with D unresolved. V lost 6 bases and J 5 bases, leaving 10 bases between the germline ends. This CDR3 has 12 amino acids. Germline CDR1 and CDR2: MNHEY and SMNVEV (reference sequence). The CDR3 loop reads CASRTRSETQYF. The CDR3 DNA sequence: TGTGCCAGCAGGACGAGGAGCGAGACCCAGTACTTC.

J is TRBJ2-7 and V is TRBV6-2 or TRBV6-3; 13 nucleotides match TRBD2. Germline loops: CDR1 MNHEY, CDR2 SVGEGT. The ends lost 5 bases at V and 5 bases at J; junction bases unmatched: 9. The CDR3 covers 16 residues. The CDR3 spells CASSDSGTSGKDEQYF. The DNA for the CDR3 is TGTGCCAGCAGTGATTCCGGGACTAGCGGGAAGGACGAGCAGTACTTC.

The rearrangement uses TRBV27 and TRBJ1-3; TRBD1 matches at 7 bases. Per germline, CDR1 MNHEY and CDR2 SMNVEV (reference sequence). The V gene end was trimmed by 5 bases and the J gene end by 1 base; junction bases not matched to a gene: 11. The CDR3 has 17 amino acids. The CDR3 reads CASSPSLTGRSGNTIYF. CDR3 DNA: TGTGCCAGCAGTCCAAGCCTGACAGGGCGATCTGGAAACACCATATATTTT.

This chain joins TRBV7-2 and TRBJ2-1, with 7 bases lining up with TRBD2. Germline CDR1 is SGHTA and CDR2 is FQGNSA. CDR3 length: 15 amino acids. V shed 4 bases, J shed 2 bases, and the junction held 5 bases outside the gene matches. This chain's CDR3 is CASSSQRDPYNEQFF. As DNA, the CDR3 is TGTGCCAGCAGCTCCCAGCGGGACCCCTACAATGAGCAGTTCTTC. The variable domain in full, completed from reference TRBV7-2 and TRBJ2-1, reads GAGVSQSPSNKVTEKGKDVELRCDPISGHTALYWYRQSLGQGLEFLIYFQGNSAPDKSGLPSDRFSAERTGGSVSTLTIQRTQQEDSAVYLCASSSQRDPYNEQFFGPGTRLTVL.

This sequence joins TRBV28 and TRBJ2-3, with 7 bases fitting TRBD1. The trim removed 5 bases at V and 4 bases at J, leaving 9 bases unmatched. The CDR3 runs 15 residues. Germline CDR1 is MDHEN and CDR2 is SYDVKM. The CDR3 loop reads CASSLRQGPSDTQYF. In nucleotides, the CDR3 is TGTGCCAGCAGTCTCCGACAGGGTCCCTCAGATACGCAGTATTTT.

V is TRBV11-2 and J is TRBJ2-4, with TRBD2 matching over 7 bases. The germline CDR1 and CDR2 sequences are SGHAT and FQNNGV. The CDR3 totals 15 residues. The V and J ends lost 4 bases and 9 bases, in that order; junction bases with no gene match: 12. The CDR3 protein is CASSSSLTGGGIQYF. The CDR3 DNA sequence: TGTGCCAGCAGCTCTAGCCTGACGGGGGGTGGCATTCAGTACTTC.

The rearrangement uses TRBV6-5 and TRBJ2-7; TRBD2 aligns across 13 bases. CDR3 length: 14 amino acids. CDR1 and CDR2 from the germline V gene are MNHEY and SVGAGI. J gave up 6 bases and V 2 bases, and 1 base lay outside the gene matches. The DNA for the CDR3 is TGTGCCAGCAGTTACCGGACTAGCGGGAGCGAGCAGTACTTC. Its translation is CASSYRTSGSEQYF.

The chain employs TRBV14 and TRBJ2-7; D is ambiguous. Germline V gene sequence: CDR1 SGHDN, CDR2 FVKESK. The CDR3 is 15 residues long. Trimming pared 5 bases from V and 9 bases from J, leaving 23 bases between. Here the CDR3 reads CASSLGHSSPKVQYF. CDR3 DNA: TGTGCCAGCAGCTTAGGGCACAGCTCCCCTAAGGTGCAGTACTTC.

The V call is TRBV18, the J call TRBJ2-7; TRBD1 is a possible D gene (6 bases). CDR3 length: 14 amino acids. From germline, CDR1 is KGHSH and CDR2 LQKENI. Trimming cost V 1 base and J 2 bases, with 9 bases left between them. CDR3 amino acids: CASSPHRDTYEQYF. DNA of the CDR3: TGTGCCAGCTCACCACATAGGGACACCTACGAGCAGTACTTC. Based on the CDR3 plus reference TRBV18 and TRBJ2-7, the full variable domain is NAGVMQNPRHLVRRRGQEARLRCSPMKGHSHVYWYRQLPEEGLKFMVYLQKENIIDESGMPKERFSAEFPKEGPSILRIQQVVRGDSAAYFCASSPHRDTYEQYFGPGTRLTVT.

The rearrangement joins TRBV29-1 to TRBJ2-7; possible D gene TRBD2, 5 bases. The CDR3 consists of 13 residues. Germline CDR1 SQVTM, CDR2 ANQGSEA. V lost 5 bases to trimming and J lost 1 base, with 12 bases between them. This CDR3 reads CSVPGSESYEQYF. CDR3 DNA sequence: TGCAGCGTTCCGGGATCAGAGTCCTACGAGCAGTACTTC.

The genes are TRBV7-2 and TRBJ2-7; D is unclear. CDR3 size: 15 residues. V was cut by 4 bases and J by 0 bases, with 13 bases left in between. Germline values: CDR1 SGHTA, CDR2 FQGNSA. CDR3 bases: TGTGCCAGCAGCTCCGGACCTTCCAGCTCCTACGAGCAGTACTTC. Translation: CASSSGPSSSYEQYF.

J is TRBJ2-3 and V is TRBV6-4, with 7 bases fitting TRBD1. The CDR3 runs to 14 residues. V lost 5 bases, J lost 1 base, and 3 bases stayed unmatched. Germline-derived CDR1 and CDR2 are MRHNA and SNTAGT. CDR3 DNA sequence: TGTGCCAGCAGTCGGACAGGAGGCACAGATACGCAGTATTTT. This encodes CASSRTGGTDTQYF.

V and J are TRBV4-1 and TRBJ1-1, with unresolved D. Germline V gene lookup returns CDR1 MGHRA and CDR2 YSYEKL. The length of the CDR3 is 15 residues. V shed 0 bases and J shed 4 bases, with 12 bases lying between them. CDR3: CASSQDRTQATEAFF. DNA of the CDR3: TGCGCCAGCAGCCAAGATCGGACGCAGGCCACTGAAGCTTTCTTT.

J is TRBJ2-5 and V is TRBV29-1, with no clear D. CDR3 length: 13 residues. Germline CDR1 and CDR2: SQVTM and ANQGSEA. Trimming took 7 bases from V and 3 from J, leaving 15 bases between them. CDR3 in DNA: TGCAGCGGGGTGACACCTTCCGAAGAGACCCAGTACTTC. Protein: CSGVTPSEETQYF.

The CDR3: CASSPIGRAFEQYF. In DNA, the CDR3 is TGTGCCAGCAGCCCCATTGGGAGGGCTTTCGAGCAGTACTTC. This chain uses TRBV4-2 with TRBJ2-7, with 7 bases aligning to TRBD2. Per germline, CDR1 LGHNA and CDR2 YNFKEQ. V gave up 4 bases and J gave up 6 bases; unmatched junction bases: 9. The CDR3 is made up of 14 amino acids.

In its sample, this clonotype was seen a few times. J is TRBJ2-5 and V is TRBV7-3; maybe TRBD2 (5 bases). V gave up 2 bases and J gave up 1 base, with 11 bases separating them. Germline assignment: CDR1 SGHTA and CDR2 FQGTGA. The CDR3 is 15 amino acids. The CDR3 region is CASSLGGQTQETQYF. As DNA, the CDR3 is TGTGCCAGCAGCTTAGGAGGCCAGACCCAAGAGACCCAGTACTTC.

The chain joins TRBV15 to TRBJ2-2, with D tentatively TRBD2 (6 bases). Trimming cost V 3 bases and J 6 bases, with 11 bases left between them. The germline V gene encodes CDR1 LNHNV and CDR2 YYDKDF (reference sequence). This CDR3 has 14 residues. CDR3 residues: CATSRSREPGELFF. Here the CDR3 DNA reads TGTGCCACCAGCAGGTCACGGGAGCCCGGGGAGCTGTTTTTT.

The genes are TRBV28 and TRBJ2-1; maybe TRBD1 (6 bases). This CDR3 comprises 19 residues. Trimming stripped 8 bases from V and 0 bases from J, with 26 bases between. Germline assignment: CDR1 MDHEN and CDR2 SYDVKM. The CDR3 region has the DNA TGTGCCAGCGGGACGGGAACAGGGATTTACTCCCTCTCCTACAATGAGCAGTTCTTC. Residues: CASGTGTGIYSLSYNEQFF.

The rearrangement uses TRBV25-1 and TRBJ2-7; D perhaps matches TRBD2 (6 bases). Germline CDR1 MGHDK, CDR2 SYGVNS. Trimming left V 0 bases short and J 2 bases short, with 14 bases between. The CDR3 is 16 residues long. CDR3 protein: CASSEYIGDSPYEQYF. The DNA of the CDR3 is TGTGCCAGCAGTGAATATATAGGGGACTCTCCCTACGAGCAGTACTTC.

The chain combines TRBV12-3 or TRBV12-4 with TRBJ2-5; TRBD2 matches at 14 bases. V lost 5 bases to trimming and J lost 5 bases; unmatched junction nucleotides: 7. This CDR3 comprises 16 residues. The CDR3 DNA is TGTGCCAGCAGTGAGACTAGCGGGAGGGCTCGTGAGACCCAGTACTTC. Amino acid sequence: CASSETSGRARETQYF.

The chain recombines TRBV28 with TRBJ2-7; 8 bases are a match to TRBD1. CDR1 is MDHEN, CDR2 SYDVKM, per germline. CDR3 size: 15 residues. The trim removed 2 bases at V and 2 bases at J, leaving 5 bases unmatched. This CDR3 reads CASSLDWTGPYEQYF. The DNA of the CDR3 is TGTGCCAGCAGTTTAGATTGGACAGGGCCCTACGAGCAGTACTTC.